This T cell receptor beta chain was obtained from a study of cytomegalovirus exposure and HLA in healthy donors. Though nominally healthy at sampling, donors likely had unrecorded immune exposures. Study-wide findings and caveats: Later on, an analysis showed TCR association rates differing by HLA locus, with DRB1 the most and HLA-C the fewest. Many donors carried some public TCRs, although rarity characterized most TCR sequences. Researchers catalogued around 150 TCR beta chains as cytomegalovirus-associated.

The germline gives CDR1 MNHEY, CDR2 SMNVEV (reference sequence). The CDR3 contains 15 residues. V dropped 6 bases and J dropped 1 base, with 15 bases sitting between them. In the case of this clone: Its specificity is not known.

Primers: 60 Vbeta forward and 13 Jbeta reverse. Only in-frame clones appear in the TCRdb table, and some are missing; sequencing was by immunoSEQ multiplex PCR. The data show approximately 22,000 clones, over 65% seen once. Sequenced sample: PBMCs. This chain uses TRBV27 with TRBJ1-2; perhaps TRBD1 as D (6 bases). The source of this sequence is a man in his 60s in good health and CMV-seronegative. The CDR3, as DNA: TGTGCCAGCAGCCAGTACAGGGATCTTAACTATGGCTACACCTTC. Protein: CASSQYRDLNYGYTF.